This passage covers 13 T cell receptor beta chains from one sample sequenced in a study of OX40 agonist ivuxolimab in advanced cancers. Method: immunoSEQ multiplex PCR; TCRdb's copy keeps in-frame clones and lacks some. In the table there are approximately 35,000 clones, roughly 89% of which are singletons. The sample here was CD4+ or CD8+ T cells sorted from blood, taken in a trial of the OX40 agonist ivuxolimab. The receptors originated from an adult with an advanced solid tumor such as melanoma, head and neck, liver or kidney cancer.

This sequence joins TRBV5-4 and TRBJ2-7; 7 positions agree with TRBD1. Germline CDR1 and CDR2: SGHNT and YYREEE (reference sequence). V shed 3 bases and J 2 bases; nucleotides not matched to a gene: 5. The CDR3 has 14 residues. The CDR3 DNA reads TGTGCCAGCAGCTGGGACAGCCAAACCTACGAGCAGTACTTC. Amino acids: CASSWDSQTYEQYF.

This clone was detected once. J is TRBJ2-3 and V is TRBV9, with D perhaps TRBD1 (5 bases). Germline CDR1 and CDR2: SGDLS and YYNGEE. V was cut by 4 bases and J by 0 bases, with 12 bases left in between. The CDR3 spans 15 residues. The CDR3 loop is CASSSWGTSTDTQYF. The CDR3 coding sequence is TGTGCCAGCAGCTCCTGGGGCACTAGCACAGATACGCAGTATTTT.

In nucleotides, the CDR3 is TGTGCCAGCAGGGCTGACAGGGCCGAGCAGTACTTC. This codes for CASRADRAEQYF. The chain combines TRBV5-5 with TRBJ2-7, with 7 positions matching TRBD1. This CDR3 contains 12 residues. Per the germline V gene, CDR1 is SGHKS and CDR2 is YYEKEE (reference sequence). V shed 5 bases and J 6 bases; nucleotides not matched to a gene: 5. Based on the CDR3 plus reference TRBV5-5 and TRBJ2-7, the full variable domain is DAGVTQSPTHLIKTRGQQVTLRCSPISGHKSVSWYQQVLGQGPQFIFQYYEKEERGRGNFPDRFSARQFPNYSSELNVNALLLGDSALYLCASRADRAEQYFGPGTRLTVT.

V usage is TRBV6-6 and J usage is TRBJ2-2; 9 nucleotides line up with TRBD1. Germline V CDR1 and CDR2: MNHNY, SVGAGI (reference sequence). Trimming cost V 4 bases and J 3 bases; bases outside gene matches: 3. This CDR3 comprises 15 residues. The CDR3 spells CASSSGTGYTGELFF. DNA of the CDR3: TGTGCCAGCAGTTCTGGGACAGGGTACACCGGGGAGCTGTTTTTT.

The chain uses TRBV5-1 and TRBJ2-7; a possible D gene is TRBD2 (6 bases). Deletions cut 0 bases from V and 0 bases from J, with 16 bases between. The CDR3 is 17 residues long. Germline V gene lookup returns CDR1 SGHRS and CDR2 YFSETQ. The CDR3, as DNA: TGCGCCAGCAGCTTGGTGGTACAAACTAGCAGCTCCTACGAGCAGTACTTC. It encodes CASSLVVQTSSSYEQYF.

The chain employs TRBV13 and TRBJ2-1, with D tentatively TRBD1 or TRBD2 (5 bases each). Trimming shortened V by 0 bases and J by 10 bases, and 7 bases separated the two germline ends. This CDR3 contains 12 residues. The germline CDR1 and CDR2 sequences are PRHDT and FYEKMQ (reference sequence). CDR3 residues: CASSLGEGEQFF. DNA of the CDR3: TGTGCCAGCAGCTTAGGCGAGGGGGAGCAGTTCTTC.

This chain connects TRBV6-5 to TRBJ2-7; D ambiguous. The CDR3 has 13 residues. CDR1 is MNHEY, CDR2 SVGAGI, per germline. V was shortened by 0 bases and J by 5 bases, with 8 bases between the two germline ends. The CDR3 spells CASSYSGIHEQYF. The CDR3 DNA is TGTGCCAGCAGTTACTCAGGGATCCACGAGCAGTACTTC.

The chain is built from TRBV29-1 and TRBJ2-7, with 10 bases that match TRBD1. The CDR3 loop spans 14 amino acids. CDR1 is SQVTM, CDR2 ANQGSEA, per germline. V lost 1 base and J lost 5; bases outside the gene matches: 5. CDR3 DNA sequence: TGCAGCGTTGAAGCGGGACAGGGGTCAGACGAGCAGTACTTC. Amino acid sequence: CSVEAGQGSDEQYF.

The chain carries TRBV5-5 and TRBJ2-1; tentative D call: TRBD2 (7 bases). V dropped 0 bases and J dropped 7 bases, with 14 bases sitting between them. The germline V gene has CDR1 SGHKS and CDR2 YYEKEE (reference sequence). The length of the CDR3 is 15 residues. The CDR3 spells CASSLEGGPKNEQFF. DNA of the CDR3: TGTGCCAGCAGCTTGGAGGGGGGGCCCAAGAATGAGCAGTTCTTC.

The chain joins TRBV2 to TRBJ2-5, with a weak D call TRBD1 (5 bases). This CDR3 spans 16 amino acids. Germline V lookup: CDR1 SNHLY, CDR2 FYNNEI. V lost 2 bases, J lost 1 base, and 14 bases lay in between. CDR3 bases: TGTGCCAGCAGTGAATTTGGTGGGGCAGGCCAAGAGACCCAGTACTTC. Its translation: CASSEFGGAGQETQYF.

This CDR3 reads CSVLRDSSYEQYF. CDR3 in DNA: TGCAGCGTTCTCCGTGATAGCTCCTACGAGCAGTACTTC. V usage is TRBV29-1 and J usage is TRBJ2-7; D remains ambiguous. V was shortened by 5 bases and J by 0 bases, with 11 bases between the two germline ends. This CDR3 comprises 13 residues. CDR1 is SQVTM, CDR2 ANQGSEA, per germline.

This chain uses TRBV11-2 with TRBJ1-1; D is possibly TRBD1 (5 bases). The germline V gene has CDR1 SGHAT and CDR2 FQNNGV. This CDR3 has 17 residues. With 3 bases removed from V and 5 bases from J, the gap between germline ends came to 22 bases. CDR3 protein: CASSLYPAAGSGTEAFF. CDR3 nucleotides: TGTGCCAGCAGCTTGTATCCCGCCGCAGGGAGCGGGACTGAAGCTTTCTTT. Looking up the rest from reference TRBV11-2 and TRBJ1-1 gives the full variable domain: EAGVAQSPRYKIIEKRQSVAFWCNPISGHATLYWYQQILGQGPKLLIQFQNNGVVDDSQLPKDRFSAERLKGVDSTLKIQPAKLEDSAVYLCASSLYPAAGSGTEAFFGQGTRLTVV.

This chain joins TRBV2 and TRBJ1-2; no reliable D call. CDR3 length: 15 amino acids. Germline values: CDR1 SNHLY, CDR2 FYNNEI. V shed 2 bases and J shed 4 bases, with 14 bases lying between them. The CDR3 region has the DNA TGTGCCAGCAGTGAACCGGCAGCCATCCTCTATGGCTACACCTTC. Encoded protein: CASSEPAAILYGYTF.